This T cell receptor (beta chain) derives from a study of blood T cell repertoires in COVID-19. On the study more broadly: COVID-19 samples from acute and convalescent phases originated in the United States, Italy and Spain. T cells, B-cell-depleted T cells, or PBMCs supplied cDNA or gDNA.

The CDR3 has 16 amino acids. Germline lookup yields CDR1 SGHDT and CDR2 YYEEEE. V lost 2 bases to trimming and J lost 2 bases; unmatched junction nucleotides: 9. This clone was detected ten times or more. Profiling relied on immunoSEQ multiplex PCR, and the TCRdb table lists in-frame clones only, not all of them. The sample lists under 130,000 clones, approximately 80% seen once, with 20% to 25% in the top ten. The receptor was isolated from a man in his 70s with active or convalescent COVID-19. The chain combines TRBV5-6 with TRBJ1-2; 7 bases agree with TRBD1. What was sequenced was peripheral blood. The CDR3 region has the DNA TGTGCCAGCAGCTTAAGTCCCCAGGGGGGAAACTATGGCTACACCTTC. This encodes CASSLSPQGGNYGYTF.